This T cell receptor beta chain was sequenced during a study of blood T cell repertoires in COVID-19 (TCRdb year 2020). As for the study more broadly: The collaborator samples originated in the United States, Italy and Spain and spanned the acute and convalescent phases of COVID-19. The material from the prospective study consisted of cDNA or gDNA derived from T cells, B-cell-depleted T cells, or PBMCs. The dataset comprised deeply sampled blood TCRbeta repertoires from subjects exposed to, actively infected with, or recovered from COVID-19. The repertoires were made available in a free public database intended to serve as a resource for research on the immune response to SARS-CoV-2. Samples came from the ongoing ImmuneRACE study (first 160 participants) plus 1,254 subjects from 6 global collaborators. Nearly every sample came with metadata listing a de-identified subject ID, COVID-19 status, age in years and sex. HLA class I and class II types, where available, came from metadata supplied by the sample provider rather than from assay-based typing. General conclusions and limits of the study: How much clinical and demographic metadata was included differed by source and by participant, and the metadata was provided uncurated.

A second Seattle source provided samples from volunteer blood donors who had recovered from COVID-19. Collaborating institutions collected whole blood in K2EDTA tubes following their own protocols. Collaborator samples were shipped for TCRbeta analysis as frozen whole blood, isolated PBMCs, or DNA extracted from either sample type. In the case of this clone: Its antigen specificity is not known. Base qualities are missing; no much larger clone stands one base away.

Trimming takes 0 bases from V and 2 bases from J, and the germline ends sit 17 bases apart. CDR1 and CDR2 were assigned from the germline V gene as ENHRY and SYGVKD. The CDR3, from cysteine to phenylalanine, totals 18 residues. The only DNA kept is the CDR3, 54 bases in frame from the first base. TCRbeta CDR3 regions were amplified from genomic DNA by means of the immunoSEQ Assay, a bias-controlled multiplex PCR. Per the authors' processing: Nucleated cell counts per sample were estimated from amplification of reference gene primers within the assay. To quantify the absolute abundance of each unique TCRbeta CDR3 rearrangement, sequence reads were collapsed and filtered. For each sample, productive Simpson clonality was calculated as the square root of Simpson's diversity index across productive rearrangements. The clones in this table, taken by TCRdb from immuneACCESS, are in-frame only. Not every clone is retained; where verified, under half of the shortfall comes from an unresolved V gene, and the cause of the rest is unknown. The DNA gave D and trimming, while V, J and clone size come from that table. The sample profile shows about 130,000 clones; approximately 80% of them were found once. The ten largest clones add up to approximately 11% of the sample.

Sample: peripheral blood. The rearranged segments are TRBV10-3 and TRBJ1-3; possibly the D gene is TRBD1, per 6 matching bases. The receptor was isolated from a man in his 60s who had recovered from COVID-19. CDR3 region: CAISESLTRGLAGNTIYF. The nucleotides are TGTGCCATCAGTGAGTCGCTGACCAGGGGATTAGCTGGAAACACCATATATTTT.